One T cell receptor (beta chain) is described in this entry. The antigen remains undetermined. The sample is drawn from a study of cytomegalovirus exposure and HLA in healthy donors. This CDR3 has 15 amino acids. The V end lost 6 bases, the J end lost 0 bases, and 12 bases lay between the germline ends. From germline, CDR1 is SGHRS and CDR2 YFSETQ. The study ran its PCR with 60 Vbeta and 13 Jbeta primers. Libraries were prepared by immunoSEQ multiplex PCR; TCRdb keeps only in-frame clonotypes and omits some of them. The sample shows roughly 110,000 clones, approximately 81% of them seen only once. Whole-study results and caveats: Later, an analysis found that common viral pathogens appeared to be linked with several of the most significant clusters.

The chain links TRBV5-1 to TRBJ1-4; tentatively, D is TRBD1 (6 bases). This sequence was found in a man between 25 and 39 years old in good health and CMV-seronegative. Sequencing was carried out using PBMCs. This chain's CDR3 is CASTLGTPTNEKLFF. CDR3 nucleotide sequence: TGCGCCAGCACCCTCGGGACACCAACTAATGAAAAACTGTTTTTT.